This T cell receptor beta chain stems from a study of blood T cell repertoires in COVID-19. Study-wide context: COVID-19 samples, acute and convalescent, were from the United States, Italy and Spain.

Trimming at V came to 0 bases and at J to 5 bases, leaving 3 bases not matched to a gene. This CDR3 region has 15 residues. The germline CDR1 and CDR2 sequences are MDHEN and SYDVKM. Measured with immunoSEQ multiplex PCR; TCRdb has only the in-frame clones, and not every one. The sample yields about 97,000 clones, over 80% seen once. Material: peripheral blood. The clonotype originates from a middle-aged man with active COVID-19. This chain connects TRBV28 to TRBJ2-7; 11 bases line up with TRBD2. The CDR3 DNA reads TGTGCCAGCAGTTTATGGGCTAGCGGGAGGAACGAGCAGTACTTC. Protein sequence: CASSLWASGRNEQYF.